This TCR beta chain was recovered during a study of technical replicates of blood from several donors. Here immunoSEQ multiplex PCR was the method, and the copy in TCRdb shows in-frame clones only, minus some. This table holds about 70,000 clones, about nine tenths found once. The sample taken for sequencing was T cells isolated from PBMCs. This sequence was found in a human donor in good health.

The CDR3 bases are TGTGCCAGCAGTGAAGAGGAGGCTAGCAATCAGCCCCAGCATTTT. Protein sequence: CASSEEEASNQPQHF. The genes are TRBV2 and TRBJ1-5; the D is unclear. V lost 1 base and J lost 0, with 7 bases in between. CDR1 and CDR2 (germline): SNHLY, FYNNEI. The CDR3 has 15 amino acids.